Reported below is one T cell receptor beta chain. Its cognate antigen is unknown. This sample is part of a study of long-term antiretroviral therapy in people with HIV. General study results and limits: Following ART, diversity rose but still fell short of transplant donor controls.

Germline V CDR1 and CDR2: SQVTM, ANQGSEA. This CDR3 spans 14 amino acids. With 5 bases removed from V and 1 base from J, the gap between germline ends came to 11 bases. The cryopreserved samples used held about 0.95-10 million PBMC prior to extraction of DNA. Investigators performed immunoSEQ version v3.0 at survey level. The assay was immunoSEQ multiplex PCR, and TCRdb's table has in-frame clones only and misses some. The repertoire holds 20,000 to 25,000 clones, approximately 84% seen once, with around 20% in the top ten. J is TRBJ2-2 and V is TRBV29-1, with D unresolved. The source material was unsorted PBMCs, sampled 0.5 years before starting antiretroviral therapy. This receptor was obtained from a man aged 35 to 55 with HIV. The CDR3 loop is CSVSFTVNTGELFF. CDR3 DNA: TGCAGCGTTTCCTTTACCGTGAACACCGGGGAGCTGTTTTTT.